This T cell receptor (beta chain) was identified during a study of T cell repertoires in cytomegalovirus infection. Study-wide context: Both CMV infection and a matching HLA type were indicated by public TCR beta signatures. General study results and limits: Carriers of CMV and the relevant HLA type were discriminated by public TCR beta frequency. Dominating the ex vivo response were HLA-C-restricted CMV-specific TCR beta clonotypes.

A single record per CDR3 protein comes from TCRdb applying MiXCR to the reads. The sample yields around 100,000 distinct CDR3 sequences, roughly a tenth seen once. Germline V gene data show CDR1 as LNHNV and CDR2 as YYDKDF (reference sequence). This CDR3 has 15 amino acids. Trimming took 5 bases from V and 4 from J, leaving 15 bases between them. Concerning this clonotype itself: Antigen unknown.

The receptor was derived from a human donor in good health (CMV status not recorded). Some clones in this sample may be carry-over from other donors' samples. The gene calls are TRBV15 and TRBJ2-1; D might be TRBD1 (6 bases). The sample was PBMCs, sequenced either directly or after in vitro stimulation (not recorded which). The DNA of the CDR3 is TGTGCCACCAGCGCCCAACAGGGCCCTTACAATGAGCAGTTCTTC. This translates into CATSAQQGPYNEQFF.